A single TCR beta chain is shown here with its context. One junction end disagrees with the germline gene, perhaps due to a read error. The data are from a study of cytomegalovirus exposure and HLA in healthy donors. Vbeta (60) and Jbeta (13) primers were used in the PCR. Sequenced by immunoSEQ multiplex PCR; TCRdb stores in-frame clones only, minus some. The sample has 85,000 to 110,000 clones; 79% are singletons. This CDR3 has 17 amino acids. Germline CDR1 reads SEHNR; CDR2 reads FQNEAQ (reference sequence). This receptor was taken from a man between 50 and 59 years old in good health and CMV-seropositive. The rearrangement uses TRBV7-9 and TRBJ2-2; 9 bases agree with TRBD2. Sequencing was done on a sample of PBMCs. The CDR3 loop is CSSSLAGAGGPRGELFF. For the CDR3, the DNA is TGTTCCAGCAGCTTAGCAGGAGCGGGAGGTCCCAGGGGGGAGCTGTTTTTT.